Below, 11 T cell receptor beta chains from the same sample are listed, as sequenced in a study of blood T cells in healthy people across ages. Primers used in a second PCR of roughly 6 to 12 cycles were a sample-barcoded 5' primer and a J-beta primer mix. TCRdb re-derived calls from the 5' RACE reads in MiXCR, one entry per CDR3 protein. The sample shows about 730,000 distinct CDR3 sequences, approximately 39% of them seen only once. Specimen: blood. These receptors all stem from a woman in her sixties or seventies in good health.

The V gene is TRBV6-5, the J gene TRBJ2-7; D is possibly TRBD1 or TRBD2 (6 bases each). The CDR3 sequence is 15 residues long. Per germline, CDR1 MNHEY and CDR2 SVGAGI. V lost 4 bases, J lost 2 bases, and 15 bases lay in between. CDR3 sequence reads: CASSLRGGPPYEQYF. The CDR3 nucleotides read TGTGCCAGCAGTTTAAGAGGGGGGCCGCCCTACGAGCAGTACTTC.

Only a few counts were recorded for this clonotype. V gene TRBV5-5 combines with J gene TRBJ2-3; D is unresolved. This CDR3 contains 13 residues. Deletions cut 4 bases from V and 4 bases from J, with 10 bases between. Per germline, CDR1 SGHKS and CDR2 YYEKEE (reference sequence). The CDR3 is CASSPMRSDTQYF. CDR3 DNA sequence: TGTGCCAGCAGCCCTATGCGCTCAGATACGCAGTATTTT. The full variable domain, completed using reference TRBV5-5 and TRBJ2-3, is DAGVTQSPTHLIKTRGQQVTLRCSPISGHKSVSWYQQVLGQGPQFIFQYYEKEERGRGNFPDRFSARQFPNYSSELNVNALLLGDSALYLCASSPMRSDTQYFGPGTRLTVL.

The chain carries TRBV6-2 or TRBV6-3 and TRBJ2-1; the D gene is possibly TRBD2 (7 bases). The CDR3 is 16 residues long. V shed 5 bases and J shed 1 base, with 15 bases lying between them. The germline CDR1 and CDR2 sequences are MNHEY and SVGEGT. The CDR3 reads CASSPWGGASYNEQFF. CDR3 in DNA: TGTGCCAGCAGTCCTTGGGGGGGCGCATCCTACAATGAGCAGTTCTTC.

This clonotype was observed a few times. This may arise from a read error, as a much more abundant clone is one base away. The J gene is TRBJ2-6, the V gene TRBV25-1, with D unclear. The germline gives CDR1 MGHDK, CDR2 SYGVNS. V was shortened by 5 bases and J by 2 bases, with 4 bases between the two germline ends. The CDR3 covers 13 residues. CDR3 in DNA: TGTGCCAGCAGTTACGCTGGGGCCAACGTCCTGACTTTC. It is translated as CASSYAGANVLTF.

This clonotype was recorded at least ten times. The chain recombines TRBV9 with TRBJ2-5, with 9 nucleotides matching TRBD1. CDR3 length equals 15 residues. Per germline, CDR1 SGDLS and CDR2 YYNGEE. V was pared by 3 bases and J by 2 bases, with 5 bases of the junction left unmatched. The DNA of the CDR3 is TGTGCCAGCAGCGCCCAGGACAGGGGACAAGAGACCCAGTACTTC. It translates to CASSAQDRGQETQYF.

V is TRBV25-1 and J is TRBJ2-7; TRBD1 matches at 7 bases. CDR3 length: 11 residues. Germline V gene data show CDR1 as MGHDK and CDR2 as SYGVNS. V gave up 7 bases and J gave up 7 bases; unmatched junction bases: 4. The CDR3 nucleotides read TGTGCCAGCACGACAGGGCTGGAGCAGTACTTC. It yields the protein CASTTGLEQYF.

The chain is built from TRBV2 and TRBJ2-7; 10 nucleotides match TRBD2. Germline CDR1 reads SNHLY; CDR2 reads FYNNEI. The CDR3 has 15 amino acids. The J segment lost 7 bases and the V segment lost 4 bases, leaving 10 bases of the junction unmatched. CDR3 sequence: CASSASGGANNEQYF. Here the CDR3 DNA reads TGTGCCAGCAGTGCGAGCGGGGGGGCCAACAATGAGCAGTACTTC.

The V call is TRBV12-3 or TRBV12-4, the J call TRBJ2-1, with 9 bases lining up with TRBD2. The trim removed 5 bases at V and 3 bases at J, leaving 5 bases unmatched. The CDR3 sequence is 15 residues long. The CDR3 protein is CASSDSGSGYNEQFF. The CDR3, as DNA: TGTGCCAGCAGTGATAGCGGGAGCGGCTACAATGAGCAGTTCTTC.

V usage is TRBV30 and J usage is TRBJ2-5; TRBD2 aligns across 8 bases. The V segment lost 4 bases and the J segment 1 base; nucleotides outside the gene matches: 2. There are 13 residues in the CDR3. In germline, CDR1 is GTSNPN, CDR2 SVGIG (reference sequence). For the CDR3, the DNA is TGTGCCTGGACTAGCGGGTTCCAAGAGACCCAGTACTTC. As protein: CAWTSGFQETQYF.

The chain joins TRBV20-1 to TRBJ2-5, with D maybe TRBD2 (6 bases). This CDR3 has 14 residues. CDR1 is DFQATT, CDR2 SNEGSKA, per germline (reference sequence). Trimming removed 4 bases at V and 9 bases at J, with 21 bases between. The CDR3 sequence is CSAIRRPPGEAQYF. DNA for the CDR3: TGCAGTGCTATCCGGAGACCTCCCGGGGAGGCCCAGTACTTC.

The rearrangement joins TRBV7-9 to TRBJ2-5, with 11 bases identical to TRBD1. The DNA matches TRBJ2-7 better at its end, which makes the J call doubtful. CDR3 length: 16 residues. The V gene's germline CDR1 is SEHNR and CDR2 FQNEAQ (reference sequence). Here the CDR3 DNA reads TGTGCCAGCAGATCCCTACCGGGGGACAGGGGGTACGAGCAGTACTTC. Its protein product is CASRSLPGDRGYEQYF.